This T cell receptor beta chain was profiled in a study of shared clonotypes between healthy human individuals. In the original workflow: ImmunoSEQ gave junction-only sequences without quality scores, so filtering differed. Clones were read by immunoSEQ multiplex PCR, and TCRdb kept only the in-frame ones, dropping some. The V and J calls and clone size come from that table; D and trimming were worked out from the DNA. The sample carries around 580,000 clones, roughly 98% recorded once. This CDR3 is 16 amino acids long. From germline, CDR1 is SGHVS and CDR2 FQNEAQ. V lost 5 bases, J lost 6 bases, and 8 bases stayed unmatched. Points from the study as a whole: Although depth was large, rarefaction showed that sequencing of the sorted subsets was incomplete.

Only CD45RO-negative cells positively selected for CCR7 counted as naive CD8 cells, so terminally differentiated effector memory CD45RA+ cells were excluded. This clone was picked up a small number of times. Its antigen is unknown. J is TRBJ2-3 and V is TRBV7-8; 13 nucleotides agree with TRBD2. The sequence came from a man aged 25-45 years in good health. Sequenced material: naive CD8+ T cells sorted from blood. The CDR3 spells CASSPGTSGDRDTQYF. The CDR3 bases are TGTGCCAGCAGCCCGGGGACTAGCGGGGATCGGGATACGCAGTATTTT.